This T cell receptor (beta chain) was identified during a study of a mutant IDH1 vaccine in newly diagnosed glioma. As for the study in general: The patients were given eight vaccinations, one each in weeks 1, 3, 5, 7, 11, 15, 19 and 23. Study-level points and caveats: The study observed vaccine-induced immune responses in 90% to 95% of patients. Pseudoprogression looked unconnected to shifts in top peripheral T cell clonotypes.

Time point of the sample: week 11, during vaccination. The content of each vaccine dose was 300 ug of mutant IDH1 20-mer peptide, and topical imiquimod accompanied it. The protocol was immunoSEQ multiplex PCR, while the TCRdb copy is restricted to in-frame clones and leaves out a portion. The table lists 20,000 to 25,000 clones, less than 85% of them singletons. Regarding this clone: The antigen is not known.

The CDR3 is made up of 15 amino acids. V was shortened by 1 base and J by 4 bases, with 13 bases between the two germline ends. The germline gives CDR1 LGHNA, CDR2 YSLEER. The TCR comes from a man younger than 35 with glioma. Some clones in this sample may be carry-over from other donors' samples. Material: peripheral blood mononuclear cells (PBMCs), obtained from a glioma patient whose treatment included an IDH1 peptide vaccine. The chain couples TRBV4-3 to TRBJ2-5; D is possibly TRBD1 (6 bases). Here the CDR3 DNA reads TGCGCCAGCAGCCAAGGGTCGGGACAAATAGAGACCCAGTACTTC. This codes for CASSQGSGQIETQYF.